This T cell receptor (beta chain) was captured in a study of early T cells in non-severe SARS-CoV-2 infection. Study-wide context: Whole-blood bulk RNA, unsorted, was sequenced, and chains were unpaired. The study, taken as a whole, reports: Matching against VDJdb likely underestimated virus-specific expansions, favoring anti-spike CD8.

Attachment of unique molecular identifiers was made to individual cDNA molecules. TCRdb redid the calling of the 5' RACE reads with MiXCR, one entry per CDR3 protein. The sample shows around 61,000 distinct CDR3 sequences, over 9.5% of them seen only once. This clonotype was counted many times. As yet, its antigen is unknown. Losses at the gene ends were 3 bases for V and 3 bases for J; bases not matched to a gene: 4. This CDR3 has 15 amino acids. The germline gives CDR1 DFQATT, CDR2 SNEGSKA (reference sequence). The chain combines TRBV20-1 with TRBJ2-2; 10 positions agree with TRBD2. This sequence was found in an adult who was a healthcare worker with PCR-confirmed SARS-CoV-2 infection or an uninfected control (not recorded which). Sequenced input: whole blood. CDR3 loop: CSARPSGRDTGELFF. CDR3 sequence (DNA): TGCAGTGCTAGGCCTAGCGGGAGAGACACCGGGGAGCTGTTTTTT.